Presented here are 31 T cell receptor beta chains from one specimen sequenced in a study of blood T cells in healthy people across ages. Together with a sample-barcoded 5' primer, a J-beta primer mix was included in a second PCR lasting roughly 6 to 12 cycles. MiXCR, applied by TCRdb to the 5' RACE reads, yields one record per CDR3 protein. The sample has approximately 900,000 distinct CDR3 sequences; almost 30% are singletons. These data were also reused for a study on T cells of mothers and their children.

Specimen: blood. The receptors originated from a woman aged 40 to 50 in good health.

The chain is built from TRBV12-3 or TRBV12-4 and TRBJ1-6; the D gene is possibly TRBD1 (6 bases). Trimming removed 7 bases at V and 5 bases at J, with 9 bases between. This CDR3 contains 13 residues. CDR3 sequence: CASTDSHNSPLHF. The CDR3 nucleotides are TGTGCCAGCACGGACAGCCATAATTCACCCCTCCACTTT.

The chain couples TRBV12-3 or TRBV12-4 to TRBJ2-3, with 9 nucleotides matching TRBD1. This CDR3 spans 16 amino acids. V was clipped by 1 base and J by 5 bases; unmatched bases: 7. The CDR3 coding sequence is TGTGCCAGCAGTTTAGGTGGGACAGGGAGAGTAGATACGCAGTATTTT. Encoded protein: CASSLGGTGRVDTQYF.

This clonotype has a count of ten or more. This sequence joins TRBV7-2 and TRBJ2-5; D ambiguous. CDR1 is SGHTA and CDR2 is FQGNSA in the germline V gene. Trimming pared 2 bases from V and 5 bases from J, leaving 12 bases between. The length of the CDR3 is 14 residues. The CDR3 region is CASSLNALRETQYF. CDR3 DNA sequence: TGTGCCAGCAGCTTAAACGCTCTTCGGGAGACCCAGTACTTC. The full variable domain, completed using reference TRBV7-2 and TRBJ2-5, is GAGVSQSPSNKVTEKGKDVELRCDPISGHTALYWYRQSLGQGLEFLIYFQGNSAPDKSGLPSDRFSAERTGGSVSTLTIQRTQQEDSAVYLCASSLNALRETQYFGPGTRLLVL.

A note on this clonotype: This could be a read error, since a much larger clone is one nucleotide away. CDR3 residues: CSVEKSGGYEQFF. The DNA of the CDR3 is TGCAGCGTTGAAAAATCTGGCGGTTACGAGCAGTTCTTC. The J gene is TRBJ2-1, the V gene TRBV29-1; D is unclear. Germline CDR1 SQVTM, CDR2 ANQGSEA. V was trimmed by 2 bases and J by 10 bases, leaving 15 bases between them. The CDR3 length is 13 residues.

A few counts support this clonotype. The genes are TRBV10-2 and TRBJ2-3, with D possibly TRBD2 on 6 matching bases. This CDR3 spans 14 amino acids. The germline V and J ends were trimmed by 3 bases and 7 bases, with 14 bases remaining between them. Germline CDR1 WSHSY, CDR2 SAAADI. CDR3 loop: CASSEAGPGYTQYF. For the CDR3, the DNA is TGCGCCAGCAGTGAAGCGGGTCCAGGTTATACGCAGTATTTT.

The CDR3 region has the DNA TGCAGTCTGCTAGAGCGACGGCGCACTGAAGCTTTCTTT. It encodes CSLLERRRTEAFF. The V call is TRBV20-1, the J call TRBJ1-1, with unresolved D. The CDR3 loop spans 13 amino acids. Deletions cut 8 bases from V and 4 bases from J, with 17 bases between. CDR1 and CDR2 (germline): DFQATT, SNEGSKA (reference sequence).

In its sample, this clonotype was seen a few times. The chain employs TRBV20-1 and TRBJ2-1; tentative D call: TRBD2 (7 bases). The CDR3 runs 15 residues. Trimming shortened V by 0 bases and J by 14 bases, and 23 bases separated the two germline ends. CDR1 is DFQATT, CDR2 SNEGSKA, per germline (reference sequence). The CDR3 DNA is TGCAGTGCTAGAGAGGGGGGAGGGGGTGCCGGGACAAAGTTCTTC. This sequence encodes CSAREGGGGAGTKFF.

The chain joins TRBV20-1 to TRBJ2-1; possibly TRBD2 for D (6 bases). The germline V gene has CDR1 DFQATT and CDR2 SNEGSKA (reference sequence). The CDR3 has 13 residues. V was clipped by 2 bases and J by 7 bases, with 12 bases between them. The CDR3 nucleotides read TGCAGTGCTAGACCTAGGGGACTGAATGAGCAGTTCTTC. Its protein is CSARPRGLNEQFF.

In its sample, this clonotype was seen a few times. This may be a read error: a much more frequent sequence differs by one nucleotide. The chain links TRBV29-1 to TRBJ2-7, with TRBD1 identical over 8 bases. The CDR3 length is 11 residues. V dropped 6 bases and J dropped 4; count of bases not matched to a gene: 2. In germline, CDR1 is SQVTM, CDR2 ANQGSEA. Here the CDR3 reads CSVGDRYEQYF. CDR3 bases: TGCAGCGTGGGGGACAGGTACGAGCAGTACTTC.

V gene TRBV28 combines with J gene TRBJ2-7; 11 positions agree with TRBD1. CDR1 and CDR2 (germline): MDHEN, SYDVKM. Germline trimming cut 6 bases from V and 4 bases from J; bases unmatched to any gene: 8. The CDR3 is made up of 15 amino acids. The CDR3 DNA reads TGTGCCAGCAGCTACGGACAGGGGGCAGGTTACGAGCAGTACTTC. Translation: CASSYGQGAGYEQYF.

CDR3 sequence (DNA): TGTGCCAGCAGTTTCGCCGGGCCTGAGCAGTACTTC. As protein: CASSFAGPEQYF. The rearrangement joins TRBV28 to TRBJ2-7, with D uncertain. Germline V CDR1 and CDR2: MDHEN, SYDVKM. The CDR3 totals 12 residues. Trimming took off 3 bases at V and 7 bases at J, with 10 bases between the two ends.

This clonotype was counted many times. The chain joins TRBV7-9 to TRBJ2-3; 12 nucleotides align to TRBD1. The junction had 6 bases not matched to a gene; V was cut back by 5 bases and J by 6 bases. This CDR3 region has 15 residues. CDR1 and CDR2 from the germline V gene are SEHNR and FQNEAQ (reference sequence). The CDR3 here is CASSTRGQGADTQYF. CDR3 DNA: TGTGCCAGCAGCACACGGGGACAGGGGGCGGATACGCAGTATTTT.

Notes on this clonotype: The junction does not match germline at one end; this may be a read error. The chain joins TRBV7-2 to TRBJ2-7, with D unresolved. This CDR3 has 14 amino acids. Germline loops: CDR1 SGHTA, CDR2 FQGNSA. The CDR3 reads CASSQVSRNYEQYF. CDR3 coding DNA: TGCGCCAGCAGCCAAGTTTCCAGGAACTACGAGCAGTACTTC.

This chain uses TRBV11-3 with TRBJ2-5; 7 nucleotides match TRBD2. Germline CDR1 is SGHNT and CDR2 is YENEEA. V lost 4 bases to trimming and J lost 2 bases; unmatched junction nucleotides: 10. The CDR3 runs to 16 residues. CDR3 amino acids: CASSSGGRQVQETQYF. CDR3 DNA sequence: TGTGCCAGCAGCTCCGGGGGGAGGCAGGTACAAGAGACCCAGTACTTC. The full variable domain, in which reference TRBV11-3 and TRBJ2-5 provide the parts outside the CDR3, is EAGVVQSPRYKIIEKKQPVAFWCNPISGHNTLYWYLQNLGQGPELLIRYENEEAVDDSQLPKDRFSAERLKGVDSTLKIQPAELGDSAVYLCASSSGGRQVQETQYFGPGTRLLVL.

The chain couples TRBV29-1 to TRBJ1-2; D not certain. The CDR3 runs to 13 residues. V was shortened by 3 bases and J by 4 bases, with 12 bases between the two germline ends. Germline assignment: CDR1 SQVTM and CDR2 ANQGSEA. CDR3 nucleotides: TGCAGCGTTGATCGAGGGAAATTCTATGGCTACACCTTC. Encoded protein: CSVDRGKFYGYTF.

This clonotype was detected a few times. The chain employs TRBV7-3 and TRBJ1-1; D remains ambiguous. Germline loops: CDR1 SGHTA, CDR2 FQGTGA. This CDR3 contains 16 residues. V lost 5 bases and J 0 bases, leaving 16 bases between the germline ends. CDR3 nucleotides: TGTGCCAGCAGCCCGACCCGACGGAATCTGAACACTGAAGCTTTCTTT. Its protein product is CASSPTRRNLNTEAFF.

This clonotype was picked up many times. This rearrangement joins TRBV11-2 to TRBJ2-3, with a possible D match to TRBD1 (5 bases). Germline V lookup: CDR1 SGHAT, CDR2 FQNNGV. V was cut by 0 bases and J by 3 bases, with 7 bases left in between. The CDR3 consists of 14 residues. The CDR3 is CASSLDRTTDTQYF. Here the CDR3 DNA reads TGTGCCAGCAGCTTAGATCGGACAACAGATACGCAGTATTTT.

On this clonotype itself: A much larger clone lies one base from this, so it may be a read error. The chain carries TRBV9 and TRBJ2-2; 10 bases fit TRBD2. The CDR3 runs 15 residues. The germline gives CDR1 SGDLS, CDR2 YYNGEE. The V and J ends lost 0 bases and 6 bases, in that order; junction bases with no gene match: 2. This CDR3 reads CASSVERGGAGELFF. CDR3 coding DNA: TGTGCCAGCAGCGTAGAGCGGGGGGGCGCCGGGGAGCTGTTTTTT.

In this sample, this clonotype turned up a few times. The chain has TRBV11-3 and TRBJ2-2; 7 bases match TRBD1. Germline values: CDR1 SGHNT, CDR2 YENEEA. The CDR3 spans 14 residues. The V gene end was trimmed by 5 bases and the J gene end by 6 bases; junction bases not matched to a gene: 6. Here the CDR3 reads CASSRRQGAGELFF. The CDR3 region has the DNA TGTGCCAGCAGCCGAAGACAGGGTGCCGGGGAGCTGTTTTTT. The variable domain in full, completed from reference TRBV11-3 and TRBJ2-2, reads EAGVVQSPRYKIIEKKQPVAFWCNPISGHNTLYWYLQNLGQGPELLIRYENEEAVDDSQLPKDRFSAERLKGVDSTLKIQPAELGDSAVYLCASSRRQGAGELFFGEGSRLTVL.

This clonotype occurred a few times. The chain combines TRBV28 with TRBJ1-5; TRBD1 might be the D (5 bases). Per germline, CDR1 MDHEN and CDR2 SYDVKM. This CDR3 has 13 amino acids. V shed 2 bases and J shed 7 bases, with 9 bases lying between them. Here the CDR3 reads CASSLPGRQPQHF. CDR3 nucleotide sequence: TGTGCCAGCAGTTTACCAGGGCGACAGCCCCAGCATTTT.

Concerning this clonotype: The junction and the germline gene differ at one end; a read error may be behind it. The V and J genes are TRBV7-9 and TRBJ1-2; tentatively, D is TRBD1 (6 bases). Per the germline V gene, CDR1 is SEHNR and CDR2 is FQNEAQ (reference sequence). The CDR3 runs to 14 residues. CDR3 DNA sequence: TGTACCAGTAGGCCGGGGGCGGATAACTATGGCTACACCTTC. It encodes CTSRPGADNYGYTF.

The rearrangement joins TRBV7-8 to TRBJ2-3; the D gene is possibly TRBD2 (6 bases). Deletions cut 1 base from V and 6 bases from J, with 11 bases between. The CDR3 contains 14 residues. Germline V CDR1 and CDR2: SGHVS, FQNEAQ. CDR3 residues: CASSLEGGGDTQYF. The CDR3 bases are TGTGCCAGCAGCTTAGAGGGAGGTGGGGATACGCAGTATTTT.

This clonotype was seen a few times. The chain links TRBV5-1 to TRBJ2-7, with D hard to call. Germline V CDR1 and CDR2: SGHRS, YFSETQ. The CDR3 has 15 amino acids. The ends were cut back, 0 bases at V and 2 bases at J, with 12 bases in the middle. CDR3 sequence: CASSLAFSLPYEQYF. The CDR3 nucleotides are TGCGCCAGCAGCTTGGCCTTCAGTCTCCCCTACGAGCAGTACTTC.

The CDR3 reads CASSPGGTPPQHF. The DNA for the CDR3 is TGTGCCAGCTCACCCGGGGGAACGCCGCCCCAGCATTTT. The chain is built from TRBV18 and TRBJ1-5; TRBD1 might be the D (5 bases). Germline lookup yields CDR1 KGHSH and CDR2 LQKENI. The CDR3 covers 13 residues. V lost 3 bases and J lost 9, with 12 bases in between.

This clonotype was counted between two and nine times. The gene calls are TRBV9 and TRBJ2-1, with 9 bases identical to TRBD2. Germline lookup yields CDR1 SGDLS and CDR2 YYNGEE. V was clipped by 4 bases and J by 7 bases; unmatched bases: 9. This CDR3 comprises 15 residues. The CDR3 sequence: CASSPRGAGGNEQFF. The CDR3 DNA reads as TGTGCCAGCAGCCCCCGGGGAGCGGGGGGAAATGAGCAGTTCTTC.

The V call is TRBV11-2, the J call TRBJ2-7; possibly TRBD1 or TRBD2 for D (6 bases each). Germline V CDR1 and CDR2: SGHAT, FQNNGV. The CDR3 loop spans 16 amino acids. V lost 4 bases to trimming and J lost 3 bases, with 19 bases between them. The CDR3 DNA reads as TGTGCCAGCAGCTCTAGGGGGGCGGGACTCCGCTACGAGCAGTACTTC. It encodes CASSSRGAGLRYEQYF.

V is TRBV2 and J is TRBJ1-2, with 8 positions matching TRBD1. This CDR3 has 14 residues. The J segment lost 4 bases and the V segment lost 4 bases, leaving 5 bases of the junction unmatched. CDR1 and CDR2 (germline): SNHLY, FYNNEI. The CDR3 sequence is CASSVDRGLYGYTF. CDR3 DNA sequence: TGTGCCAGCAGTGTCGACAGGGGTCTCTATGGCTACACCTTC.

This chain joins TRBV20-1 and TRBJ2-3; D unresolved. Germline V CDR1 and CDR2: DFQATT, SNEGSKA (reference sequence). The CDR3 is made up of 14 amino acids. V was pared by 6 bases and J by 5 bases, with 18 bases between. CDR3 region: CSAKRIQPQDTQYF. For the CDR3, the DNA is TGCAGTGCCAAGAGGATCCAGCCCCAAGATACGCAGTATTTT.

The chain carries TRBV7-6 and TRBJ2-7; D remains unclear. Trimming stripped 0 bases from V and 3 bases from J, with 9 bases between. This CDR3 contains 14 residues. Germline V CDR1 and CDR2: SGHVS, FNYEAQ. The CDR3 loop reads CASSLADGFYEQYF. The CDR3 coding sequence is TGTGCCAGCAGCTTAGCGGACGGATTCTACGAGCAGTACTTC.

This chain uses TRBV10-3 with TRBJ2-1; D possibly corresponds to TRBD1 (6 bases). The germline CDR1 and CDR2 sequences are ENHRY and SYGVKD. The CDR3 loop spans 14 amino acids. Trimming pared 2 bases from V and 11 bases from J, leaving 16 bases between. In DNA form, the CDR3 reads TGTGCCATCAGTGAGGAACCCCAGAGGGGGAAGCAGTTCTTC. This translates into CAISEEPQRGKQFF.

This clonotype was detected a few times. The chain couples TRBV5-1 to TRBJ2-7; D is ambiguous. This CDR3 contains 14 residues. Germline loops: CDR1 SGHRS, CDR2 YFSETQ. V lost 0 bases and J lost 6, with 13 bases in between. In DNA, the CDR3 is TGCGCCAGCAGCTTGGACGGACGGCCCGCCGAGCAGTACTTC. Protein: CASSLDGRPAEQYF.